A selection of T cell receptor beta chains follows, all from one sample in a study of T cells in narcolepsy. TCRdb keeps only in-frame clones here, not all; method: immunoSEQ multiplex PCR. The table has roughly 40,000 clones, roughly 84% seen once. The sequenced sample was CD45RA- memory CD4+ T cells from PBMCs. The receptors here all came from a human donor with narcolepsy. Both conserved end residues are trimmed from each CDR3. The D gene is left open where the match is weak.

j_call v_call d_call cdr3_aa
TRBJ2-2 TRBV7-8 . ASSSISATGELF
TRBJ1-1 TRBV25-1 . ASTEGGEAF
TRBJ2-7 TRBV7-2 TRBD2 ASSTNSGTTYEQY
TRBJ2-1 TRBV7-3 TRBD2 ASSLGTSGGAFGEQF
TRBJ1-5 TRBV28 . ASSRTGPDNQPQH
TRBJ1-1 TRBV28 . ASTRNTEAF
TRBJ2-5 TRBV6-1 TRBD1 ASTVGGRGHETQY
TRBJ1-6 TRBV11-2 . ASSATRSSYNSPLH
TRBJ1-6 TRBV15 TRBD1 ATSRPRTGLNPLH
TRBJ1-1 TRBV2 TRBD1 ASSRDGTAMNTEAF
TRBJ2-2 TRBV5-6 TRBD1 ASRKDRVGGELF
TRBJ1-6 TRBV10-3 . AIREGAGDYNSPLH
TRBJ1-1 TRBV6-5 . ASIKGLAQNTEAF
TRBJ1-1 TRBV28 . ASSPIHYTEAF
TRBJ1-2 TRBV7-6 . ASSLTTGQGNGYT
TRBJ1-1 TRBV30 . AWSPKGPTEAF
TRBJ2-7 TRBV29-1 . SVERRRAGNNEQY
TRBJ2-7 TRBV30 . AWRFGTLQY
TRBJ2-1 TRBV7-2 . ASSPGGHGANEQF
TRBJ2-5 TRBV11-3 . ASSYRLDQETQY
TRBJ1-5 TRBV2 . ASSVGDSNQPQH
TRBJ2-6 TRBV6-5 . ASSYFRLSGANVLT
TRBJ2-3 TRBV28 TRBD2 ASSYGTSGGADTQY
TRBJ2-5 TRBV19 . ASSISGGVQETQY
TRBJ1-1 TRBV20-1 . SALPKAEAF
TRBJ2-3 TRBV5-6 . ASSLGSSDTQY
TRBJ2-1 TRBV2 . ASSTPSATRNEQF
TRBJ2-3 TRBV7-9 TRBD2 ASSFTSGEILGTDTQY
TRBJ2-3 TRBV19 . ASSKGTGLGTDTQY
TRBJ2-2 TRBV11-3 . ASSFTPTGELF
TRBJ1-3 TRBV9 . ASSVYPDSTISGNTIY
TRBJ2-1 TRBV6-1 TRBD2 ASSEVLAGGPPEQF
TRBJ2-7 TRBV15 . ATSNRAWGEKY
. TRBV10-1 TRBD1 ASSEGTGTYEQY
TRBJ2-3 TRBV7-2 . ASGPGPYTDTQY
TRBJ1-1 TRBV19 . ASSMFDITENTEAF
TRBJ2-5 TRBV6-1 TRBD1 ASSDRGETQY
TRBJ1-3 TRBV30 . AWSSSGNTIY
TRBJ1-2 TRBV19 TRBD1 ASSGTGGSYGYT
TRBJ1-2 TRBV7-2 . ASSLAGATNYGYT
TRBJ2-7 TRBV7-3 . ASSGGSGSSYEQY
TRBJ1-2 TRBV7-2 . ASSLDEGRYGYT
TRBJ1-3 TRBV7-9 . ASSLSNTMY
TRBJ1-2 TRBV6-5 . ASHDGRGYT
TRBJ1-2 TRBV2 . ASRYQGVDYGYT
TRBJ2-2 TRBV11-3 . ASSPRRGPYTGELF
TRBJ2-2 TRBV9 TRBD2 ASSVGAGVNTGELF
TRBJ2-7 TRBV19 . ASSIRRGDEQY
TRBJ1-2 TRBV30 TRBD1 AWGQGYGYT
TRBJ2-3 TRBV14 TRBD1 ASSGVRGRRTDTQY
TRBJ2-3 TRBV5-1 . ASSLGGASTDTQY
TRBJ2-3 TRBV5-1 . ASSLGVGSTDTQY